The 10 T cell receptor beta chains reported below all come from one sample, sequenced in a study of beta chain features in type 1 diabetes. Every isolated RNA sample was fully reverse transcribed, so sequencing captured expressed TCRB transcripts. Here immunoSEQ multiplex PCR was the method, and the copy in TCRdb shows in-frame clones only, minus some. The repertoire holds almost 350,000 clones, with 20% as singletons. The sequenced material came from naive CD4+ T cells from blood. These receptors all come from a woman aged 18-29 years in good health.

The chain combines TRBV5-1 with TRBJ2-6; D not certain. The V and J ends lost 1 base and 4 bases respectively, with 6 bases between them. This CDR3 has 14 residues. Germline V gene sequence: CDR1 SGHRS, CDR2 YFSETQ. The CDR3 sequence is CASSLRSGANVLTF. The CDR3 nucleotides are TGCGCCAGCAGCTTGAGGAGCGGGGCCAACGTCCTGACTTTC. Looking up the rest from reference TRBV5-1 and TRBJ2-6 gives the full variable domain: KAGVTQTPRYLIKTRGQQVTLSCSPISGHRSVSWYQQTPGQGLQFLFEYFSETQRNKGNFPGRFSGRQFSNSRSEMNVSTLELGDSALYLCASSLRSGANVLTFGAGSRLTVL.

This clone was picked up a small number of times. This rearrangement joins TRBV5-1 to TRBJ2-7; 7 nucleotides align to TRBD2. Germline V lookup: CDR1 SGHRS, CDR2 YFSETQ. This CDR3 has 14 residues. Trimming removed 5 bases from V and 0 bases from J; junction bases left unmatched: 5. The CDR3 DNA is TGCGCCAGCAGTTCCGGGACTAACTCCTACGAGCAGTACTTC. Its protein is CASSSGTNSYEQYF. Using reference TRBV5-1 and TRBJ2-7 for the parts outside the CDR3, the full variable domain is KAGVTQTPRYLIKTRGQQVTLSCSPISGHRSVSWYQQTPGQGLQFLFEYFSETQRNKGNFPGRFSGRQFSNSRSEMNVSTLELGDSALYLCASSSGTNSYEQYFGPGTRLTVT.

The chain joins TRBV25-1 to TRBJ2-7; D may be TRBD1 (6 bases). Between the trimmed V and J ends, which lost 6 bases and 3 bases, there was a span of 12 bases. The CDR3 totals 13 residues. The V gene's germline CDR1 is MGHDK and CDR2 SYGVNS. The CDR3 sequence: CASRDGQLYEQYF. CDR3 DNA sequence: TGTGCCAGCAGGGACGGACAGCTCTACGAGCAGTACTTC.

This clone came up a few times. The chain joins TRBV2 to TRBJ2-3; a weak D match, TRBD2 (5 bases). Germline V gene sequence: CDR1 SNHLY, CDR2 FYNNEI. Between the trimmed V and J ends, which lost 2 bases and 4 bases, there was a span of 7 bases. This CDR3 contains 13 residues. The CDR3 DNA sequence: TGTGCCAGCAGTGAAATAGCGTCAGATACGCAGTATTTT. Its protein is CASSEIASDTQYF.

In its sample, this clone was seen a few times. V gene TRBV27 combines with J gene TRBJ2-2; 9 bases match TRBD2. With 2 bases clipped from V and 4 bases from J, the junction kept 5 bases outside the gene matches. Germline loops: CDR1 MNHEY, CDR2 SMNVEV (reference sequence). This CDR3 is 16 amino acids long. CDR3 in amino acids: CASSLTLAGLTGELFF. CDR3 sequence (DNA): TGTGCCAGCAGTTTAACGCTAGCGGGACTCACCGGGGAGCTGTTTTTT.

The gene calls are TRBV5-1 and TRBJ2-7, with D possibly matching TRBD1 (5 bases). Germline V gene lookup returns CDR1 SGHRS and CDR2 YFSETQ. V shed 2 bases and J shed 3 bases, with 15 bases lying between them. The CDR3 totals 15 residues. CDR3 nucleotide sequence: TGCGCCAGCAGCTTAGGGCAGGGTGGATTCTACGAGCAGTACTTC. It specifies CASSLGQGGFYEQYF.

The chain is built from TRBV29-1 and TRBJ2-7; 7 bases are shared with TRBD2. With 5 bases clipped from V and 3 bases from J, the junction kept 4 bases outside the gene matches. The CDR3 loop spans 12 amino acids. Per germline, CDR1 SQVTM and CDR2 ANQGSEA. CDR3 amino acids: CSVTWTSYEQYF. The CDR3 bases are TGCAGCGTTACCTGGACTAGCTACGAGCAGTACTTC.

This clone was observed a handful of times. The V call is TRBV5-4, the J call TRBJ2-7; 9 nucleotides align to TRBD2. Germline V gene sequence: CDR1 SGHNT, CDR2 YYREEE (reference sequence). The CDR3 length is 14 residues. V lost 0 bases, J lost 5 bases, and 3 bases stayed unmatched. In nucleotides, the CDR3 is TGTGCCAGCAGCTTGGGCGGGAGGGTGGACGAGCAGTACTTC. Translating gives CASSLGGRVDEQYF. Using reference TRBV5-4 and TRBJ2-7 for the parts outside the CDR3, the full variable domain is ETGVTQSPTHLIKTRGQQVTLRCSSQSGHNTVSWYQQALGQGPQFIFQYYREEENGRGNFPPRFSGLQFPNYSSELNVNALELDDSALYLCASSLGGRVDEQYFGPGTRLTVT.

This clone has a handful of counts. V is TRBV18 and J is TRBJ2-5; TRBD1 matches 8 bases. V lost 2 bases to trimming and J lost 1 base; unmatched junction nucleotides: 6. Germline CDR1 and CDR2: KGHSH and LQKENI. CDR3 size: 16 residues. The CDR3 reads CASSPSGQAGQETQYF. CDR3 nucleotide sequence: TGTGCCAGCTCACCATCGGGACAGGCGGGCCAAGAGACCCAGTACTTC.

This clone was seen only a few times. The chain combines TRBV7-8 with TRBJ2-7; 8 bases fit TRBD1. This CDR3 spans 14 amino acids. V shed 4 bases, J shed 5 bases, and the junction held 7 bases outside the gene matches. CDR1 SGHVS and CDR2 FQNEAQ come from the germline V gene. Here the CDR3 DNA reads TGTGCCAGCAGCTCCCGGACAGGGTACCACGAGCAGTACTTC. It translates to CASSSRTGYHEQYF.